The clone carrying this T cell receptor (beta chain) has just a few counts. Its antigen remains unknown. The data belong to a study of T-cell memory formation after mild COVID-19. Study-level information: TCR clusters largely stayed donor specific.

Regarding the study as a whole: Cross-reactive memory seemingly joined, as some responding clones were found in pre-infection memory.

CDR3 length: 14 amino acids. CDR1 is SGHTA, CDR2 FQGTGA, per germline. V was trimmed by 5 bases and J by 2 bases, leaving 7 bases between them. Constant-segment primers served in 5'RACE that generated TCR alpha and TCR beta cDNA libraries bearing sample barcodes and UMIs. TCRdb independently ran MiXCR on the 5' RACE reads; one entry per CDR3 protein. Here the sample spans tens of thousands of distinct CDR3 sequences, over 12% being singletons. This chain links TRBV7-3 with TRBJ2-6; no firm D call. Sequences were obtained from PBMCs or a T cell subset sorted from them (not recorded which). This TCR was recovered from a man between 18 and 35 years old who had mild COVID-19 (a few samples of this study predate the infection). Cell type and time point are not known. The CDR3 reads CASSKGTGANVLTF. In DNA form, the CDR3 reads TGTGCCAGCAGCAAAGGGACTGGGGCCAACGTCCTGACTTTC. Based on the CDR3 plus reference TRBV7-3 and TRBJ2-6, the full variable domain is GAGVSQTPSNKVTEKGKYVELRCDPISGHTALYWYRQSLGQGPEFLIYFQGTGAADDSGLPNDRFFAVRPEGSVSTLKIQRTERGDSAVYLCASSKGTGANVLTFGAGSRLTVL.